The 10 T cell receptor beta chains in this list originate from one sample, sequenced in a study of OX40 agonist ivuxolimab in advanced cancers. TCRdb keeps only in-frame clones here, not all; method: immunoSEQ multiplex PCR. The sample has over 55,000 clones, around 90% seen once. The sample in question was CD4+ or CD8+ T cells sorted from blood, obtained in a trial of the OX40 agonist ivuxolimab. The origin of the receptors is an adult with an advanced solid tumor such as melanoma, head and neck, liver or kidney cancer.

The chain combines TRBV2 with TRBJ2-7; a weak D match, TRBD2 (6 bases). The CDR3 runs to 12 residues. Trimming shortened V by 8 bases and J by 6 bases, and 14 bases separated the two germline ends. Germline V gene data show CDR1 as SNHLY and CDR2 as FYNNEI. For the CDR3, the DNA is TGTGCCAGCGGGACTGAGATGTCCGAGCAGTACTTC. It yields the protein CASGTEMSEQYF.

The chain uses TRBV4-3 and TRBJ1-2, with D tentatively TRBD1 (6 bases). Germline lookup yields CDR1 LGHNA and CDR2 YSLEER. The germline V and J ends were trimmed by 0 bases and 7 bases, with 15 bases remaining between them. The CDR3 is 15 residues long. The CDR3 DNA sequence: TGCGCCAGCAGCCAAGATCTCGGTGACAGGTTTGGCTACACCTTC. The encoded protein is CASSQDLGDRFGYTF.

The chain recombines TRBV15 with TRBJ1-2, with D possibly TRBD1 on 5 matching bases. With 0 bases removed from V and 8 bases from J, the gap between germline ends came to 16 bases. Germline CDR1 and CDR2: LNHNV and YYDKDF (reference sequence). This CDR3 has 15 amino acids. CDR3 in amino acids: CATSRDGRGGYGYTF. CDR3 DNA: TGTGCCACCAGCAGAGATGGGCGCGGGGGTTACGGCTACACCTTC.

V usage is TRBV25-1 and J usage is TRBJ2-5; 12 bases match TRBD2. CDR3 size: 16 residues. CDR1 is MGHDK, CDR2 SYGVNS, per germline. V gave up 1 base and J gave up 5 bases; unmatched junction bases: 5. CDR3 DNA sequence: TGTGCCAGCAGTGAATCACTAGCGGGAGGCGATGAGACCCAGTACTTC. It yields the protein CASSESLAGGDETQYF.

The CDR3 DNA reads as TGTGCCAGTAGTATCGGAAGGGGAGGCGCCGGGGAGCTGTTTTTT. Translation: CASSIGRGGAGELFF. The V call is TRBV19, the J call TRBJ2-2, with D perhaps matching TRBD2 (6 bases). The length of the CDR3 is 15 residues. The germline V gene has CDR1 LNHDA and CDR2 SQIVND (reference sequence). V shed 3 bases and J shed 6 bases, with 14 bases lying between them.

The chain couples TRBV19 to TRBJ2-1; 11 bases are shared with TRBD2. The V and J ends lost 6 bases and 5 bases, in that order; junction bases with no gene match: 6. Germline values: CDR1 LNHDA, CDR2 SQIVND (reference sequence). The CDR3 length is 15 residues. The CDR3 DNA sequence: TGTGCCAGTAGATTTACGACTAGCGGGAACAATGAGCAGTTCTTC. Translated, it gives CASRFTTSGNNEQFF.

The V call is TRBV5-1, the J call TRBJ1-1; D is undetermined. The ends were cut back, 0 bases at V and 4 bases at J, with 16 bases in the middle. The CDR3 covers 16 residues. Germline CDR1 reads SGHRS; CDR2 reads YFSETQ. The CDR3 DNA reads TGCGCCAGCAGCTTGGGGTTCGGCGGGATGAGCACTGAAGCTTTCTTT. Its translation is CASSLGFGGMSTEAFF.

The chain carries TRBV19 and TRBJ2-4; perhaps D is TRBD1 or TRBD2 (5 bases each). The germline V and J ends were trimmed by 6 bases and 2 bases, with 17 bases remaining between them. The CDR3 has 16 amino acids. Germline assignment: CDR1 LNHDA and CDR2 SQIVND (reference sequence). The CDR3: CASSTPGAGSKNIQYF. The CDR3 nucleotides read TGTGCCAGTAGCACCCCCGGGGCTGGGTCCAAAAACATTCAGTACTTC.

Only one count was recorded for this clone. The J gene is TRBJ1-5, the V gene TRBV2; D is uncertain. V lost 4 bases, J lost 6 bases, and 13 bases lay in between. This CDR3 is built from 14 residues. Looked up from germline, CDR1 is SNHLY and CDR2 is FYNNEI. CDR3 DNA sequence: TGTGCCAGCAGTGCGCGGCAGAACAGTCAGCCCCAGCATTTT. Translation gives CASSARQNSQPQHF.

This chain joins TRBV10-3 and TRBJ2-2; D unresolved. The CDR3 extends over 11 amino acids. Trimming shortened V by 3 bases and J by 8 bases, and 4 bases separated the two germline ends. Germline CDR1 reads ENHRY; CDR2 reads SYGVKD. DNA for the CDR3: TGTGCCATCAGTGACGGAGGGGAGCTGTTTTTT. This sequence encodes CAISDGGELFF.